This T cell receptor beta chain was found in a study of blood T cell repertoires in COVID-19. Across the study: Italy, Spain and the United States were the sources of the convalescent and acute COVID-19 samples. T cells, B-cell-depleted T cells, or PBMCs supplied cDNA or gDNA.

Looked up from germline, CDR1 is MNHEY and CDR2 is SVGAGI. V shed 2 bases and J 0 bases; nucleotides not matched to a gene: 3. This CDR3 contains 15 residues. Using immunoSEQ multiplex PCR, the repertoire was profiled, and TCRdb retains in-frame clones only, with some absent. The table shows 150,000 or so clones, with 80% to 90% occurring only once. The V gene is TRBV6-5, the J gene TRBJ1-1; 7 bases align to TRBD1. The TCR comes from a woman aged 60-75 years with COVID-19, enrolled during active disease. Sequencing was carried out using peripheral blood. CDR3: CASSYRGRLNTEAFF. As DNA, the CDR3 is TGTGCCAGCAGTTACAGGGGGCGGCTGAACACTGAAGCTTTCTTT.